The 17 T cell receptor beta chains reported below all come from one sample, sequenced in a study of shared clonotypes between healthy human individuals. TCRdb's copy holds only in-frame clones and misses some; the assay was immunoSEQ multiplex PCR. The data contain about 2 million clones, about 95% of them singletons. Terminally differentiated effector memory CD45RA+ cells were excluded from the naive CD8 cells, which were CD45RO-negative and positively selected for CCR7. Sequenced: naive CD8+ T cells sorted from blood. Every receptor here comes from a man in his late teens or twenties in good health.

The chain couples TRBV7-2 to TRBJ2-3; D assignment may be TRBD1 or TRBD2 (6 bases each). Trimming shortened V by 3 bases and J by 6 bases, and 28 bases separated the two germline ends. The V gene's germline CDR1 is SGHTA and CDR2 FQGNSA. The CDR3 extends over 19 amino acids. CDR3 in DNA: TGTGCCAGCAGCTTCGATGCGGGGACAATCACTTACGAAGAGGATACGCAGTATTTT. Its translation is CASSFDAGTITYEEDTQYF.

A single count supports this clone. The chain links TRBV6-6 to TRBJ1-4; D is perhaps TRBD1 (5 bases). V dropped 2 bases and J dropped 1 base, with 5 bases sitting between them. CDR1 MNHNY and CDR2 SVGAGI come from the germline V gene (reference sequence). The CDR3 totals 14 residues. This chain's CDR3 is CASSYRGTNEKLFF. The CDR3 bases are TGTGCCAGCAGTTACAGGGGAACTAATGAAAAACTGTTTTTT.

The chain couples TRBV10-3 to TRBJ2-2; 10 positions agree with TRBD1. The germline CDR1 and CDR2 sequences are ENHRY and SYGVKD. This CDR3 contains 16 residues. V shed 3 bases and J 4 bases; nucleotides not matched to a gene: 5. The CDR3 region has the DNA TGTGCCATCAGTGACCAGGGACAGGGGACCACCGGGGAGCTGTTTTTT. Its protein product is CAISDQGQGTTGELFF.

CDR3 DNA sequence: TGTGCCAGCAGGGAGACGAACCAAGAGACCCAGTACTTC. As protein: CASRETNQETQYF. This rearrangement joins TRBV2 to TRBJ2-5, with D hard to call. The length of the CDR3 is 13 residues. Trimming removed 6 bases from V and 0 bases from J, with 8 bases in between. CDR1 is SNHLY and CDR2 is FYNNEI in the germline V gene.

V usage is TRBV6-1 and J usage is TRBJ2-3, with 9 bases that match TRBD2. This CDR3 has 15 amino acids. Trimming removed 5 bases from V and 4 bases from J; junction bases left unmatched: 7. Germline V CDR1 and CDR2: MNHNS, SASEGT. The CDR3 DNA follows: TGTGCCAGCAGTCCGGGACTAGCATGGCCAGATACGCAGTATTTT. It specifies CASSPGLAWPDTQYF.

This clone was detected only once. The V and J genes are TRBV7-9 and TRBJ1-2; 8 bases are a match to TRBD1. CDR1 is SEHNR, CDR2 FQNEAQ, per germline (reference sequence). The CDR3 runs to 14 residues. Losses at the gene ends were 3 bases for V and 7 bases for J; bases not matched to a gene: 7. CDR3 sequence: CASSLAGGATGYTF. CDR3 sequence (DNA): TGTGCCAGCAGCTTGGCAGGGGGCGCAACTGGCTACACCTTC.

This chain links TRBV30 with TRBJ2-5; TRBD1 matches 7 bases. J was trimmed by 5 bases and V by 1 base; bases with no gene match: 10. CDR1 and CDR2 (germline): GTSNPN, SVGIG (reference sequence). This CDR3 is 15 amino acids long. The CDR3 loop is CAWSDYQGVGETQYF. In nucleotides, the CDR3 is TGTGCCTGGAGTGACTATCAGGGGGTGGGCGAGACCCAGTACTTC.

The V call is TRBV6-6, the J call TRBJ1-1; D not resolved. Trimming shortened V by 5 bases and J by 4 bases, and 17 bases separated the two germline ends. The CDR3 covers 15 residues. CDR1 and CDR2 from the germline V gene are MNHNY and SVGAGI (reference sequence). CDR3 region: CASSDSPQRVTEAFF. CDR3 coding DNA: TGTGCCAGCAGTGATTCTCCACAGAGAGTCACTGAAGCTTTCTTT.

The rearrangement uses TRBV19 and TRBJ2-7; 9 nucleotides align to TRBD1. The CDR3 spans 15 residues. V trimming: 4 bases; J trimming: 5 bases; junction bases outside the gene matches: 9. CDR1 and CDR2 (germline): LNHDA, SQIVND (reference sequence). The CDR3 spells CASSRDREGLDEQYF. The CDR3 nucleotides read TGTGCCAGTAGTAGGGACAGGGAAGGTTTGGACGAGCAGTACTTC.

The rearrangement uses TRBV6-6 and TRBJ1-1; 9 bases agree with TRBD1. Unmatched junction bases numbered 11, after V lost 7 bases and J lost 5 bases. This CDR3 contains 15 residues. From germline, CDR1 is MNHNY and CDR2 SVGAGI (reference sequence). The CDR3 loop reads CASIKADRGGTEAFF. Written as DNA, the CDR3 is TGTGCCAGCATCAAAGCGGACAGGGGAGGGACTGAAGCTTTCTTT.

Worth noting for this clone: This sample also contains other DNA sequences that code for the same CDR3. This chain joins TRBV25-1 and TRBJ1-1; possibly TRBD1 for D (5 bases). The V end lost 4 bases, the J end lost 0 bases, and 6 bases lay between the germline ends. The germline V gene has CDR1 MGHDK and CDR2 SYGVNS. This CDR3 spans 13 amino acids. The CDR3 region has the DNA TGTGCCAGCAGTGCAGGGATGAACACTGAAGCTTTCTTT. It is translated as CASSAGMNTEAFF.

About this clone itself: Other DNA sequences of this sample code for an identical CDR3. The rearrangement links TRBV27 to TRBJ2-3; 7 nucleotides line up with TRBD1. CDR1 is MNHEY and CDR2 is SMNVEV in the germline V gene (reference sequence). The CDR3 has 15 residues. With 6 bases clipped from V and 0 bases from J, the junction kept 6 bases outside the gene matches. CDR3 DNA sequence: TGTGCCAGCAGCTCCGGGACAGCGAGCACAGATACGCAGTATTTT. It specifies CASSSGTASTDTQYF.

The rearrangement uses TRBV21-1 and TRBJ2-5; TRBD1, as called in the table, went unchecked against the DNA. TRBV21-1 is a documented pseudogene. The CDR3 contains 15 residues. CDR3 amino acids: CASSNLTGDQETQYF. The DNA for the CDR3 is TGTGCCAGCAGCAACCTGACAGGGGACCAAGAGACCCAGTACTTC.

The chain joins TRBV11-2 to TRBJ1-6, with TRBD1 identical over 8 bases. The CDR3 extends over 19 amino acids. Trimming removed 0 bases from V and 0 bases from J; junction bases left unmatched: 7. Germline V gene data show CDR1 as SGHAT and CDR2 as FQNNGV. The CDR3: CASSLDPSRGLSYNSPLHF. CDR3 nucleotide sequence: TGTGCCAGCAGCTTAGACCCCTCCAGGGGGCTCTCCTATAATTCACCCCTCCACTTT.

The V call is TRBV27, the J call TRBJ2-1; unclear D gene. The CDR3 length is 14 residues. CDR1 MNHEY and CDR2 SMNVEV come from the germline V gene (reference sequence). Trimming shortened V by 6 bases and J by 0 bases, and 9 bases separated the two germline ends. The CDR3 is CASRPAASYNEQFF. The CDR3 coding sequence is TGTGCCAGCAGGCCGGCGGCCTCCTACAATGAGCAGTTCTTC.

The chain joins TRBV27 to TRBJ2-7; D is possibly TRBD1 or TRBD2 (5 bases each). This CDR3 region has 13 residues. V dropped 8 bases and J dropped 2 bases, with 13 bases sitting between them. The germline gives CDR1 MNHEY, CDR2 SMNVEV (reference sequence). CDR3 sequence reads: CASSEGFPYEQYF. DNA of the CDR3: TGTGCCAGCTCCGAGGGGTTTCCCTACGAGCAGTACTTC.

The genes are TRBV7-9 and TRBJ1-4; D not resolved. This CDR3 is 13 amino acids long. Germline-derived CDR1 and CDR2 are SEHNR and FQNEAQ (reference sequence). V was cut by 5 bases and J by 8 bases, with 12 bases left in between. The CDR3 sequence: CASSPTVGEKLFF. CDR3 sequence (DNA): TGTGCCAGCAGCCCAACGGTCGGGGAAAAACTGTTTTTT.